Listed here is a single T cell receptor (beta chain). Time point: baseline, week 1 (first vaccination visit). Treatment of the sample: pre-vaccination baseline after standard-of-care therapy. Astrocytomas found in donors were new, WHO grade 3 or 4, IDH1-mutant and ATRX-lost. V gave up 6 bases and J gave up 9 bases, with 18 bases separating them. The germline gives CDR1 MNHEY, CDR2 SVGAGI. The CDR3 contains 15 residues. The source of the sample is a study of a mutant IDH1 vaccine in newly diagnosed glioma. On the study more broadly: Earlier treatment was radiotherapy, temozolomide, or both, with most getting both.

This table comes from immunoSEQ multiplex PCR, and its TCRdb copy is limited to in-frame clones, with some not included. Of 30,000 or so clones listed, 70% to 90% are singletons. The genes are TRBV6-5 and TRBJ1-6, with no clear D. The sequencing here drew on PBMCs, taken from a glioma patient treated with radiotherapy, temozolomide or both. The clonotype comes from a woman aged 40 to 55 with glioma. For the CDR3, the DNA is TGTGCCAGCAGCTTCTCCTCGGGAAAAACTTCACCCCTCCACTTT. It is translated as CASSFSSGKTSPLHF.